These 28 T cell receptor beta chains were all obtained from the same sample, sequenced in a study of blood T cell repertoires in COVID-19. The protocol was immunoSEQ multiplex PCR, while the TCRdb copy is restricted to in-frame clones and leaves out a portion. The sample includes around 180,000 clones, 70% to 90% seen only once; the top ten take over 7.5%. Sequenced sample: peripheral blood. Every receptor here comes from an elderly woman with acute or convalescent COVID-19.

The chain combines TRBV5-4 with TRBJ1-4; 11 bases are a match to TRBD1. V trimming: 4 bases; J trimming: 1 base; junction bases outside the gene matches: 3. The CDR3 is 16 amino acids. Germline V gene data show CDR1 as SGHNT and CDR2 as YYREEE (reference sequence). CDR3 nucleotide sequence: TGTGCCAGCAGCCCAGGGACAGGGGGAACTAATGAAAAACTGTTTTTT. It translates to CASSPGTGGTNEKLFF.

This chain connects TRBV20-1 to TRBJ2-5; 11 bases match TRBD2. V gave up 3 bases and J gave up 5 bases; unmatched junction bases: 11. Germline CDR1 reads DFQATT; CDR2 reads SNEGSKA (reference sequence). There are 16 residues in the CDR3. DNA for the CDR3: TGCAGTGCTAGTGGGGGGGCACTAGCGGGGGTTGAGACCCAGTACTTC. Amino acids: CSASGGALAGVETQYF.

The chain links TRBV7-2 to TRBJ1-2, with 9 bases lining up with TRBD1. Germline assignment: CDR1 SGHTA and CDR2 FQGNSA. CDR3 size: 13 residues. J was trimmed by 6 bases and V by 6 bases; bases with no gene match: 5. CDR3 residues: CASSLTGGHGYTF. The CDR3 nucleotides read TGTGCCAGCAGTCTTACAGGGGGCCATGGCTACACCTTC. Drawing the rest from reference TRBV7-2 and TRBJ1-2, the complete variable domain is GAGVSQSPSNKVTEKGKDVELRCDPISGHTALYWYRQSLGQGLEFLIYFQGNSAPDKSGLPSDRFSAERTGGSVSTLTIQRTQQEDSAVYLCASSLTGGHGYTFGSGTRLTVV.

The genes are TRBV19 and TRBJ1-2; possibly TRBD1 for D (5 bases). Trimming pared 5 bases from V and 4 bases from J, leaving 14 bases between. CDR3 length: 14 amino acids. The germline V gene encodes CDR1 LNHDA and CDR2 SQIVND (reference sequence). CDR3 residues: CASSSARVGYGYTF. CDR3 bases: TGTGCCAGTAGTTCCGCCAGGGTGGGCTATGGCTACACCTTC.

The chain has TRBV3-1 (or the pseudogene TRBV3-2) and TRBJ1-1; D uncertain. V lost 0 bases, J lost 4 bases, and 9 bases lay in between. Germline loops: CDR1 LGHDT, CDR2 YNNKEL (reference sequence). The CDR3 runs to 14 residues. CDR3 coding DNA: TGTGCCAGCAGCCAAGATAGAGGGTTCACTGAAGCTTTCTTT. Amino acids: CASSQDRGFTEAFF.

This clone was found once. This chain joins TRBV7-6 and TRBJ2-1, with TRBD2 matching 9 bases. This CDR3 is 15 amino acids long. With V trimmed by 7 bases and J by 2 bases, 6 bases remained unmatched. The V gene's germline CDR1 is SGHVS and CDR2 FNYEAQ. The CDR3 DNA is TGTGCCAGCACCCAAGTAGCGGGAGCCTACAATGAGCAGTTCTTC. Translating it yields CASTQVAGAYNEQFF. The full variable domain, in which reference TRBV7-6 and TRBJ2-1 provide the parts outside the CDR3, is GAGVSQSPRYKVTKRGQDVALRCDPISGHVSLYWYRQALGQGPEFLTYFNYEAQQDKSGLPNDRFSAERPEGSISTLTIQRTEQRDSAMYRCASTQVAGAYNEQFFGPGTRLTVL.

V and J are TRBV27 and TRBJ1-1; 9 bases line up with TRBD1. The ends lost 9 bases at V and 2 bases at J; junction bases unmatched: 4. The germline gives CDR1 MNHEY, CDR2 SMNVEV (reference sequence). The CDR3 runs to 13 residues. The CDR3 is CASPGQGNTEAFF. For the CDR3, the DNA is TGTGCCAGTCCGGGACAGGGTAACACTGAAGCTTTCTTT.

A single count supports this clone. The gene calls are TRBV7-9 and TRBJ1-2; the D gene is possibly TRBD1 (6 bases). CDR1 and CDR2 from the germline V gene are SEHNR and FQNEAQ (reference sequence). V lost 2 bases, J lost 5 bases, and 15 bases lay in between. This CDR3 spans 15 amino acids. CDR3: CASSLPGYRDYGYTF. CDR3 nucleotide sequence: TGTGCCAGCAGCTTACCGGGCTACAGGGATTATGGCTACACCTTC.

The CDR3 coding sequence is TGTGCCAGCAGCCCTGACAGGGGTCGGGACACTGAAGCTTTCTTT. It specifies CASSPDRGRDTEAFF. The V call is TRBV7-2, the J call TRBJ1-1; TRBD1 agrees at 8 bases. Germline V lookup: CDR1 SGHTA, CDR2 FQGNSA. J gave up 3 bases and V 5 bases, and 8 bases lay outside the gene matches. This CDR3 spans 15 amino acids. Full variable domain (remainder filled in from reference TRBV7-2 and TRBJ1-1): GAGVSQSPSNKVTEKGKDVELRCDPISGHTALYWYRQSLGQGLEFLIYFQGNSAPDKSGLPSDRFSAERTGGSVSTLTIQRTQQEDSAVYLCASSPDRGRDTEAFFGQGTRLTVV.

This rearrangement joins TRBV28 to TRBJ1-5, with D perhaps TRBD1 (5 bases). The CDR3 consists of 14 residues. From germline, CDR1 is MDHEN and CDR2 SYDVKM. Trimming removed 3 bases at V and 5 bases at J, with 11 bases between. Here the CDR3 reads CASSFVQGHQPQHF. Here the CDR3 DNA reads TGTGCCAGCAGTTTTGTTCAGGGCCATCAGCCCCAGCATTTT.

This clone was recorded only once. The chain employs TRBV2 and TRBJ1-1; a weak D match, TRBD1 (5 bases). The CDR3 extends over 12 amino acids. The V gene's germline CDR1 is SNHLY and CDR2 FYNNEI. The V gene lost 6 bases and the J gene lost 11 bases, with 16 bases spanning the gap. The CDR3 region has the DNA TGTGCCAGCAGAGACAGTTCCCGGGGGGCTTTCTTT. Protein sequence: CASRDSSRGAFF.

The genes are TRBV27 and TRBJ2-5, with a tentative D call TRBD1 (6 bases). V was clipped by 8 bases and J by 5 bases, with 12 bases between them. Per germline, CDR1 MNHEY and CDR2 SMNVEV (reference sequence). CDR3 size: 12 residues. In DNA, the CDR3 is TGTGCCAGCTTGGCGAGGGGGGAGACCCAGTACTTC. Its translation: CASLARGETQYF.

The V gene is TRBV9, the J gene TRBJ2-3; TRBD1 matches at 8 bases. Unmatched junction bases numbered 4, after V lost 2 bases and J lost 2 bases. The CDR3 consists of 15 residues. The germline CDR1 and CDR2 sequences are SGDLS and YYNGEE. The CDR3 loop reads CASSVQGANTDTQYF. CDR3 nucleotides: TGTGCCAGCAGCGTCCAGGGGGCGAACACAGATACGCAGTATTTT.

This clone appeared a single time. The rearrangement uses TRBV14 and TRBJ1-5, with 10 bases fitting TRBD1. The germline V gene encodes CDR1 SGHDN and CDR2 FVKESK. The V and J ends lost 1 base and 2 bases, in that order; junction bases with no gene match: 17. The CDR3 extends over 21 amino acids. Written as DNA, the CDR3 is TGTGCCAGCAGCCAAGGGGGACAGGGGAGGGACGTTTTCTCGGGCAATCAGCCCCAGCATTTT. Translated: CASSQGGQGRDVFSGNQPQHF. Drawing the rest from reference TRBV14 and TRBJ1-5, the complete variable domain is EAGVTQFPSHSVIEKGQTVTLRCDPISGHDNLYWYRRVMGKEIKFLLHFVKESKQDESGMPNNRFLAERTGGTYSTLKVQPAELEDSGVYFCASSQGGQGRDVFSGNQPQHFGDGTRLSIL.

The CDR3 sequence: CASSGTASSYEQYF. The CDR3 nucleotides read TGTGCCAGCAGCGGGACAGCGAGCTCCTACGAGCAGTACTTC. The J gene is TRBJ2-7, the V gene TRBV7-9; 7 positions match TRBD1. The CDR3 runs 14 residues. The germline CDR1 and CDR2 sequences are SEHNR and FQNEAQ (reference sequence). V was pared by 5 bases and J by 0 bases, with 4 bases of the junction left unmatched.

The V call is TRBV7-9, the J call TRBJ2-5, with TRBD2 matching 10 bases. This CDR3 comprises 16 residues. The trim removed 2 bases at V and 5 bases at J, leaving 8 bases unmatched. Germline V gene sequence: CDR1 SEHNR, CDR2 FQNEAQ (reference sequence). In nucleotides, the CDR3 is TGTGCCAGCAGCTTACGAAGCGGGGGGGCCAGGGAGACCCAGTACTTC. Its translation: CASSLRSGGARETQYF. Together with reference TRBV7-9 and TRBJ2-5, the CDR3 gives the full variable domain: DTGVSQNPRHKITKRGQNVTFRCDPISEHNRLYWYRQTLGQGPEFLTYFQNEAQLEKSRLLSDRFSAERPKGSFSTLEIQRTEQGDSAMYLCASSLRSGGARETQYFGPGTRLLVL.

This clone was observed a handful of times. The rearrangement uses TRBV7-2 and TRBJ1-1, with 7 bases fitting TRBD1. The germline CDR1 and CDR2 sequences are SGHTA and FQGNSA. Trimming at V came to 5 bases and at J to 1 base, leaving 4 bases not matched to a gene. The CDR3 has 14 residues. The CDR3: CASSRGQANTEAFF. The CDR3 DNA reads TGTGCCAGCAGCCGCGGACAGGCGAACACTGAAGCTTTCTTT.

V usage is TRBV5-1 and J usage is TRBJ2-5; no firm D call. Trimming left V 1 base short and J 5 bases short, with 3 bases between. The germline V gene encodes CDR1 SGHRS and CDR2 YFSETQ. CDR3 length equals 11 residues. CDR3 amino acids: CASSLYETQYF. The CDR3 DNA sequence: TGCGCCAGCAGCTTGTATGAGACCCAGTACTTC.

V and J are TRBV27 and TRBJ2-7; tentatively, D is TRBD1 (5 bases). The CDR3 extends over 16 amino acids. V was clipped by 0 bases and J by 2 bases, with 14 bases between them. CDR1 and CDR2 (germline): MNHEY, SMNVEV (reference sequence). The CDR3 is CASSLSRSRVAYEQYF. The CDR3 DNA reads TGTGCCAGCAGTTTATCTCGATCCAGGGTTGCCTACGAGCAGTACTTC.

This clone was picked up a small number of times. The chain joins TRBV6-2 or TRBV6-3 to TRBJ1-4; 8 bases match TRBD1. Germline loops: CDR1 MNHEY, CDR2 SVGEGT. This CDR3 comprises 15 residues. V shed 5 bases and J 5 bases; nucleotides not matched to a gene: 7. The CDR3, as DNA: TGTGCCAGCAGTCACCAGACAGGGGAGAATGAAAAACTGTTTTTT. Translation gives CASSHQTGENEKLFF.

V usage is TRBV28 and J usage is TRBJ1-2, with D hard to call. This CDR3 spans 14 amino acids. Germline loops: CDR1 MDHEN, CDR2 SYDVKM. Trimming removed 3 bases from V and 7 bases from J, with 15 bases in between. The CDR3 here is CASSFTQVEGGYTF. CDR3 coding DNA: TGTGCCAGCAGTTTCACCCAGGTAGAGGGTGGCTACACCTTC.

Only a few counts were recorded for this clone. This chain joins TRBV25-1 and TRBJ1-1; D call uncertain. The CDR3 sequence is 13 residues long. Looked up from germline, CDR1 is MGHDK and CDR2 is SYGVNS. V was shortened by 7 bases and J by 3 bases, with 12 bases between the two germline ends. In DNA, the CDR3 is TGTGCCAGCACCTTTGCGGAGGACACTGAAGCTTTCTTT. Its translation is CASTFAEDTEAFF.

The CDR3 region is CASSRTRLGETQYF. The CDR3 DNA reads TGTGCCAGCAGCCGGACTAGACTTGGTGAGACCCAGTACTTC. The genes are TRBV11-2 and TRBJ2-5; 7 bases are a match to TRBD2. Germline CDR1 is SGHAT and CDR2 is FQNNGV. This CDR3 is built from 14 residues. With V trimmed by 5 bases and J by 5 bases, 8 bases remained unmatched.

The rearrangement uses TRBV3-1 (or the pseudogene TRBV3-2) and TRBJ1-5; tentatively, D is TRBD1 (5 bases). V lost 4 bases and J lost 2, with 12 bases in between. The CDR3 runs 15 residues. Germline CDR1 LGHDT, CDR2 YNNKEL (reference sequence). This CDR3 reads CASSRGVDGNQPQHF. The CDR3 DNA reads as TGTGCCAGCAGCCGGGGGGTAGACGGCAATCAGCCCCAGCATTTT.

The chain joins TRBV18 to TRBJ1-1; D uncertain. CDR1 is KGHSH, CDR2 LQKENI, per germline. The V end was cut by 0 bases, the J end by 1 base, with 12 bases between. The CDR3 has 16 residues. CDR3 nucleotide sequence: TGTGCCAGCTCACCACCGAGGCGGGCGACGAACACTGAAGCTTTCTTT. As protein: CASSPPRRATNTEAFF. The full variable domain, with the rest looked up from reference TRBV18 and TRBJ1-1, is NAGVMQNPRHLVRRRGQEARLRCSPMKGHSHVYWYRQLPEEGLKFMVYLQKENIIDESGMPKERFSAEFPKEGPSILRIQQVVRGDSAAYFCASSPPRRATNTEAFFGQGTRLTVV.

This clone was picked up a small number of times. This chain joins TRBV2 and TRBJ1-1, with TRBD1 as a possible D gene (5 bases). The CDR3 has 14 amino acids. Trimming took 7 bases from V and 0 from J, leaving 12 bases between them. Germline V gives CDR1 SNHLY, CDR2 FYNNEI. The CDR3 loop reads CASISDRMNTEAFF. CDR3 coding DNA: TGTGCCAGCATTTCCGACAGAATGAACACTGAAGCTTTCTTT.

J is TRBJ2-2 and V is TRBV19, with D perhaps matching TRBD1 (6 bases). CDR3 length: 17 residues. Germline CDR1 and CDR2: LNHDA and SQIVND (reference sequence). Trimming left V 7 bases short and J 0 bases short, with 18 bases between. Written as DNA, the CDR3 is TGTGCCAGTACCCTCACCCAGGGGCTCTCGAACACCGGGGAGCTGTTTTTT. It specifies CASTLTQGLSNTGELFF.

Comments on this clone: Other DNA sequences in this specimen translate into the identical CDR3. The chain links TRBV7-2 to TRBJ2-3; TRBD1 aligns across 9 bases. With 3 bases clipped from V and 3 bases from J, the junction kept 1 base outside the gene matches. The CDR3 totals 14 residues. The V gene's germline CDR1 is SGHTA and CDR2 FQGNSA. For the CDR3, the DNA is TGTGCCAGCAGCTTGGACAGGGGAACAGATACGCAGTATTTT. Its translation: CASSLDRGTDTQYF.